This TCR beta chain was recovered during a study of blood T cell repertoires in COVID-19. About the study: The study drew acute and convalescent COVID-19 samples from the United States, Italy and Spain. PBMCs, B-cell-depleted T cells, or T cells were the source of the cDNA or gDNA that made up the material.

Only one count was recorded for this clone. CDR1 is LNHDA, CDR2 SQIVND, per germline (reference sequence). CDR3 size: 14 residues. Trimming pared 7 bases from V and 3 bases from J, leaving 12 bases between. Authors' data handling: From reference gene primer amplification, estimates of nucleated cell counts were derived. The method was immunoSEQ multiplex PCR; TCRdb's version includes in-frame clones alone and lacks a portion of them. The V and J calls and clone size come from that table; D and trimming were worked out from the DNA. This repertoire shows about 210,000 clones, approximately 86% found once; its top ten account for 3% to 3.5%.

The sample was peripheral blood. The V and J genes are TRBV19 and TRBJ2-2; a possible D gene is TRBD1 (6 bases). The clonotype was recovered from a man aged 60 to 69 with acute or convalescent COVID-19. The CDR3 DNA is TGTGCCAGTAAATCCGGGACACACACCGGGGAGCTGTTTTTT. It encodes CASKSGTHTGELFF. The full variable domain, completed using reference TRBV19 and TRBJ2-2, is DGGITQSPKYLFRKEGQNVTLSCEQNLNHDAMYWYRQDPGQGLRLIYYSQIVNDFQKGDIAEGYSVSREKKESFPLTVTSAQKNPTAFYLCASKSGTHTGELFFGEGSRLTVL.